This TCR beta chain is from a study of CD8+ T cells in alopecia areata. Study details: Twice a day, 5 to 10 mg of oral tofacitinib was administered to treated patients.

Extracted RNA was reverse transcribed into cDNA, the sequencing template. TCRdb's copy holds only in-frame clones and misses some; the assay was immunoSEQ multiplex PCR. Among about 190,000 clones listed, 60% were seen once. Regarding treatment: oral pan-JAK inhibitor, 5-10 mg twice daily. It was from alopecia areata patients that lesional scalp punch biopsies and peripheral blood were collected. The study, taken as a whole, reports: Throughout tofacitinib, many expanded lesional clones continued to persist in scalp and blood. Compared with normal scalp, lesional scalp had higher clonality and more expanded CD8+ clones.

CDR3 length equals 16 residues. The germline gives CDR1 SGHTA, CDR2 FQGNSA. The germline V and J ends were trimmed by 4 bases and 8 bases, with 21 bases remaining between them. A few counts support this clone. No antigen is known for it. The sequences come from CD4+ T cells sorted from blood, collected at week 4, from a patient treated with tofacitinib. The V call is TRBV7-2, the J call TRBJ2-1; weak D call: TRBD2 (6 bases). The origin of this receptor is a human donor with alopecia areata. CDR3 region: CASSSARLGRSDEQFF. The CDR3 DNA follows: TGTGCCAGCAGCTCAGCCCGACTCGGGAGAAGCGATGAGCAGTTCTTC.